Each of the 14 T cell receptor beta chains below was sequenced from the same sample in a study of T cells in Graves' hyperthyroidism and ophthalmopathy. Regions amplified from RNA transcripts were the TCR beta CDR3 regions. HTBI primers were used for first-round RT-PCR of the TCR CDR3. Using its own MiXCR run on the multiplex PCR reads, TCRdb lists one record per CDR3 protein. The sample has roughly 570,000 distinct CDR3 sequences, 40% to 55% seen once; the top ten hold roughly 7.7%. The sequenced sample was peripheral blood or thyroid tissue (not recorded which). The receptor set was obtained from a woman in her late teens or twenties with Graves' hyperthyroidism.

The chain employs TRBV9 and TRBJ1-4, with unresolved D. This CDR3 has 15 residues. Germline loops: CDR1 SGDLS, CDR2 YYNGEE. The V end was cut by 0 bases, the J end by 6 bases, with 12 bases between. CDR3 bases: TGTGCCAGCAGCGTAGGAGGGCTAGCGGATGAAAAACTGTTTTTT. Translated, it gives CASSVGGLADEKLFF.

This chain joins TRBV19 and TRBJ2-1; tentatively, D is TRBD1 or TRBD2 (5 bases each). The V end lost 3 bases, the J end lost 7 bases, and 10 bases lay between the germline ends. The CDR3 consists of 13 residues. CDR1 LNHDA and CDR2 SQIVND come from the germline V gene (reference sequence). This chain's CDR3 is CASSIRGGNEQFF. The CDR3 bases are TGTGCCAGTAGTATTCGGGGCGGTAATGAGCAGTTCTTC.

J is TRBJ2-7 and V is TRBV29-1; D gene unclear. CDR3 length: 12 residues. V lost 4 bases and J 3 bases, leaving 10 bases between the germline ends. Per the germline V gene, CDR1 is SQVTM and CDR2 is ANQGSEA. CDR3 bases: TGCAGCGTTGGCGGCGTGGGCTACGAGCAGTACTTC. Translation: CSVGGVGYEQYF.

This clonotype showed up many times. This chain connects TRBV11-3 to TRBJ1-5; TRBD1 aligns across 7 bases. The ends lost 8 bases at V and 1 base at J; junction bases unmatched: 17. This CDR3 region has 18 residues. Germline V gives CDR1 SGHNT, CDR2 YENEEA. CDR3 DNA sequence: TGTGCCAGCGTTAATCACAGGGGAAGAGGGATGAGCAATCAGCCCCAGCATTTT. This translates into CASVNHRGRGMSNQPQHF.

This clonotype was observed many times. The DNA for the CDR3 is TGCAGCGTTAGGACAGGGGATAACACTGAAGCTTTCTTT. Residues: CSVRTGDNTEAFF. V is TRBV29-1 and J is TRBJ1-1; 9 nucleotides match TRBD1. J lost 2 bases, V lost 5 bases, and 3 bases had no gene match. This CDR3 has 13 residues. CDR1 and CDR2 from the germline V gene are SQVTM and ANQGSEA.

The sample holds many counts of this clonotype. This CDR3 reads CASGLFEGTYEQYF. The CDR3 DNA is TGTGCTAGTGGTTTATTCGAGGGGACCTACGAGCAGTACTTC. The chain joins TRBV12-5 to TRBJ2-7, with D perhaps TRBD1 or TRBD2 (5 bases each). The CDR3 is 14 residues long. V lost 3 bases, J lost 2 bases, and 11 bases lay in between. Germline CDR1 LGHNT, CDR2 FRNRAP.

Concerning this clonotype: A much larger clone differs by one base, so this may be a read error. As DNA, the CDR3 is TGTGCCAGTAGTTTAATGGGGCAGGGGTGGAATCAGCCCCAGCATTTT. Translating gives CASSLMGQGWNQPQHF. The rearrangement joins TRBV19 to TRBJ1-5; D possibly corresponds to TRBD1 (6 bases). CDR3 length equals 16 residues. The V end was cut by 5 bases, the J end by 4 bases, with 18 bases between. In germline, CDR1 is LNHDA, CDR2 SQIVND (reference sequence).

This clonotype has only one observation. This chain links TRBV20-1 with TRBJ1-1, with D perhaps matching TRBD1 (6 bases). The V end was cut by 1 base, the J end by 2 bases, with 14 bases between. Germline-derived CDR1 and CDR2 are DFQATT and SNEGSKA (reference sequence). The CDR3 has 15 residues. DNA for the CDR3: TGCAGTGCTAGAGGAGCGGGACAACTAAACACTGAAGCTTTCTTT. Its protein is CSARGAGQLNTEAFF.

This clonotype was picked up one time. The V and J genes are TRBV7-6 and TRBJ1-3; TRBD1 is a possible D gene (5 bases). V was clipped by 5 bases and J by 5 bases, with 10 bases between them. The CDR3 is made up of 13 amino acids. CDR1 is SGHVS, CDR2 FNYEAQ, per germline. The CDR3 loop is CASSRGPRNTIYF. The CDR3 region has the DNA TGTGCCAGCAGCCGGGGACCACGAAACACCATATATTTT. The complete variable domain, with remaining parts taken from reference TRBV7-6 and TRBJ1-3, reads GAGVSQSPRYKVTKRGQDVALRCDPISGHVSLYWYRQALGQGPEFLTYFNYEAQQDKSGLPNDRFSAERPEGSISTLTIQRTEQRDSAMYRCASSRGPRNTIYFGEGSWLTVV.

A remark on this clonotype: The CDR3 does not end in the conserved phenylalanine or tryptophan, so this is likely a read error. Because the CDR3's place on the DNA is in doubt, the DNA is left out and the CDR3 is given as listed by TCRdb. This chain links TRBV20-1 with TRBJ1-2. The CDR3 sequence runs 9 residues, both termini included. Looked up from germline, CDR1 is DFQATT and CDR2 is SNEGSKA (reference sequence). The CDR3 sequence: CSAREGAAG.

On this clonotype: A much larger clone lies a single base off, so this may be a read error. This chain uses TRBV7-2 with TRBJ2-6; no reliable D call. The germline gives CDR1 SGHTA, CDR2 FQGNSA. The CDR3 contains 16 residues. In nucleotides, the CDR3 is TGTGACAGCAGCTTAATCGTGGCGGCAGGGGCCAACGTCCTGACTTTC. It translates to CDSSLIVAAGANVLTF.

This clonotype showed up many times. CDR3 loop: CASSIVPGRLTEKLFF. For the CDR3, the DNA is TGTGCCAGTAGTATAGTTCCGGGACGGTTGACTGAAAAACTGTTTTTT. The chain has TRBV19 and TRBJ1-4; tentative D call: TRBD1 (5 bases). The CDR3 runs to 16 residues. Trimming took 1 base from V and 7 from J, leaving 16 bases between them. CDR1 LNHDA and CDR2 SQIVND come from the germline V gene (reference sequence).

The sample holds many counts of this clonotype. The V and J genes are TRBV6-5 and TRBJ2-5; no definite D call. V lost 0 bases and J lost 5, with 7 bases in between. The CDR3 loop spans 13 amino acids. Germline V gene sequence: CDR1 MNHEY, CDR2 SVGAGI. CDR3 in DNA: TGTGCCAGCAGTTACTCGACCCGGGAGACCCAGTACTTC. Translating gives CASSYSTRETQYF.

This clonotype was detected many times. The genes are TRBV10-3 and TRBJ1-1, with TRBD1 matching 10 bases. The CDR3 contains 13 residues. After removal of 4 bases from V and 5 bases from J, the junction contained 1 base not matched to a gene. Germline V gives CDR1 ENHRY, CDR2 SYGVKD. DNA for the CDR3: TGTGCCATCAGTGGGGACAGGGGAACTGAAGCTTTCTTT. Translation gives CAISGDRGTEAFF.